The sequence of this T cell receptor (beta chain) was determined in a study of blood T cells in healthy people across ages. Next came a second PCR, run for about 6 to 12 cycles, which used a sample-barcoded 5' primer along with a J-beta primer mix. MiXCR, run by TCRdb on the 5' RACE reads, gives a single entry per CDR3 protein. This sample yields some 750,000 distinct CDR3 sequences, of which approximately 22% are seen a single time; 22% belongs to the top ten. About this clonotype itself: Antigen specificity is unknown.

Researchers report isolating at least 6 million PBMCs per sample. Deletions cut 6 bases from V and 11 bases from J, with 19 bases between. The germline V gene has CDR1 ENHRY and CDR2 SYGVKD. CDR3 size: 13 residues. Findings and caveats of the study: The recorded TCR beta diversity per million T cells decreased in a roughly linear manner with age.

This sequence was found in a man aged 65 to 85 in good health. The chain carries TRBV10-3 and TRBJ1-1; D unclear. Material: blood. The CDR3 loop reads CAISPSVGGEAFF. The CDR3 DNA is TGTGCCATCAGCCCTTCTGTTGGTGGAGAGGCTTTCTTT.